These 25 T cell receptor beta chains were all obtained from the same sample, sequenced in a study of OX40 agonist ivuxolimab in advanced cancers. Assay used: immunoSEQ multiplex PCR; TCRdb lists only in-frame clones, some missing. The repertoire holds around 88,000 clones, around 90% seen once, with more than 0.5% in the top ten. The specimen was CD4+ or CD8+ T cells sorted from blood, collected in a trial of the OX40 agonist ivuxolimab. These receptors were collected from an adult with an advanced solid tumor such as melanoma, head and neck, liver or kidney cancer.

The gene calls are TRBV27 and TRBJ1-2; D might be TRBD1 (5 bases). CDR1 is MNHEY, CDR2 SMNVEV, per germline (reference sequence). The V gene lost 8 bases and the J gene lost 8 bases, with 21 bases spanning the gap. The CDR3 totals 14 residues. In nucleotides, the CDR3 is TGTGCCAGCGGGACTATAGGGACGGTAATGGGCTACACCTTC. Amino acids: CASGTIGTVMGYTF.

V usage is TRBV5-1 and J usage is TRBJ1-1, with unresolved D. Per germline, CDR1 SGHRS and CDR2 YFSETQ. V lost 4 bases, J lost 2 bases, and 15 bases lay in between. The CDR3 is 15 residues long. In DNA, the CDR3 is TGCGCCAGCAGCCGGGAGCGGGCCTCAAACACTGAAGCTTTCTTT. Translated, it gives CASSRERASNTEAFF.

The chain combines TRBV6-5 with TRBJ2-1; D is perhaps TRBD1 or TRBD2 (5 bases each). This CDR3 is built from 15 residues. V was shortened by 2 bases and J by 4 bases, with 12 bases between the two germline ends. Germline assignment: CDR1 MNHEY and CDR2 SVGAGI. The CDR3: CASSYGGLEYNEQFF. The CDR3 nucleotides are TGTGCCAGCAGTTACGGGGGTTTGGAATACAATGAGCAGTTCTTC.

This chain links TRBV2 with TRBJ1-2; D perhaps matches TRBD1 (5 bases). In germline, CDR1 is SNHLY, CDR2 FYNNEI. Trimming shortened V by 7 bases and J by 0 bases, and 18 bases separated the two germline ends. The CDR3 consists of 16 residues. The CDR3 coding sequence is TGTGCCAGCACTGGGACGGGACTCCTAGCTAACTATGGCTACACCTTC. Translating it yields CASTGTGLLANYGYTF.

The chain combines TRBV4-2 with TRBJ2-3; TRBD2 matches at 10 bases. The CDR3 spans 16 residues. J lost 3 bases, V lost 1 base, and 4 bases had no gene match. Germline V CDR1 and CDR2: LGHNA, YNFKEQ. This CDR3 reads CASSQALAGVTDTQYF. CDR3 bases: TGTGCCAGCAGCCAAGCGCTAGCGGGAGTGACAGATACGCAGTATTTT.

DNA for the CDR3: TGTGCCAGCAGCTTAGGCGCAGGGAGGTCCTACGAGCAGTACTTC. Translation gives CASSLGAGRSYEQYF. This sequence joins TRBV11-3 and TRBJ2-7; D perhaps matches TRBD2 (6 bases). Germline loops: CDR1 SGHNT, CDR2 YENEEA. V was shortened by 1 base and J by 1 base, with 11 bases between the two germline ends. CDR3 length equals 15 residues.

This clone showed up just once. The J gene is TRBJ2-7, the V gene TRBV6-1, with TRBD1 as a possible D gene (6 bases). Between the trimmed V and J ends, which lost 3 bases and 2 bases, there was a span of 8 bases. The CDR3 contains 13 residues. The germline V gene encodes CDR1 MNHNS and CDR2 SASEGT. The CDR3 region has the DNA TGTGCCAGCAGTGATTGGACAGCCTACGAGCAGTACTTC. As protein: CASSDWTAYEQYF.

The chain is built from TRBV4-1 and TRBJ2-5; 11 nucleotides line up with TRBD2. Germline loops: CDR1 MGHRA, CDR2 YSYEKL. The CDR3 consists of 18 residues. V gave up 0 bases and J gave up 1 base; unmatched junction bases: 7. The CDR3 DNA reads TGCGCCAGCAGCCAAGACATAGGTCTAGCGGGGGGCCAAGAGACCCAGTACTTC. Protein product: CASSQDIGLAGGQETQYF.

This clone was recorded once. The chain combines TRBV5-1 with TRBJ2-7; a possible D gene is TRBD1 (6 bases). The CDR3 has 14 residues. Trimming took off 3 bases at V and 6 bases at J, with 16 bases between the two ends. Germline lookup yields CDR1 SGHRS and CDR2 YFSETQ. The CDR3 DNA reads as TGCGCCAGCAGCTACCGGACAGAACGAGGCGAGCAGTACTTC. This gives the protein CASSYRTERGEQYF.

The chain couples TRBV14 to TRBJ1-2; D is perhaps TRBD1 (5 bases). The CDR3 is 16 amino acids. Germline-derived CDR1 and CDR2 are SGHDN and FVKESK. V shed 0 bases and J shed 5 bases, with 16 bases lying between them. The DNA of the CDR3 is TGTGCCAGCAGCCAAGATCACGCAGGGATCGGGTATGGCTACACCTTC. It translates to CASSQDHAGIGYGYTF.

The rearrangement joins TRBV21-1 to TRBJ2-6. TRBV21-1 is a known pseudogene. The CDR3 sequence is 19 residues long. Here the CDR3 reads CASIWGMGPTTLGANVLTF. As DNA, the CDR3 is TGTGCCAGCATCTGGGGGATGGGACCCACAACTCTCGGGGCCAACGTCCTGACTTTC.

This chain's CDR3 is CASSVLAGASTDTQYF. The CDR3, as DNA: TGTGCCAGTAGTGTTCTAGCGGGGGCCAGCACAGATACGCAGTATTTT. The chain joins TRBV19 to TRBJ2-3, with 10 bases matching TRBD2. Looked up from germline, CDR1 is LNHDA and CDR2 is SQIVND (reference sequence). The junction had 5 bases not matched to a gene; V was cut back by 5 bases and J by 0 bases. The CDR3 totals 16 residues.

V gene TRBV7-9 combines with J gene TRBJ1-6, with 7 bases fitting TRBD1. V trimming: 5 bases; J trimming: 8 bases; junction bases outside the gene matches: 3. This CDR3 region has 13 residues. Looked up from germline, CDR1 is SEHNR and CDR2 is FQNEAQ (reference sequence). DNA of the CDR3: TGTGCCAGCAGCCGACAGGGAGATTCACCCCTCCACTTT. As protein: CASSRQGDSPLHF. Full variable domain (missing parts from reference TRBV7-9 and TRBJ1-6): DTGVSQNPRHKITKRGQNVTFRCDPISEHNRLYWYRQTLGQGPEFLTYFQNEAQLEKSRLLSDRFSAERPKGSFSTLEIQRTEQGDSAMYLCASSRQGDSPLHFGNGTRLTVT.

The chain is built from TRBV6-6 and TRBJ1-5, with 8 bases identical to TRBD1. In germline, CDR1 is MNHNY, CDR2 SVGAGI (reference sequence). The CDR3 consists of 15 residues. The J segment lost 5 bases and the V segment lost 4 bases, leaving 7 bases of the junction unmatched. The CDR3 reads CASSSGQGGDQPQHF. The CDR3, as DNA: TGTGCCAGCAGTTCCGGACAGGGCGGGGATCAGCCCCAGCATTTT.

The chain links TRBV7-9 to TRBJ2-1; D unresolved. The germline V gene encodes CDR1 SEHNR and CDR2 FQNEAQ (reference sequence). V was pared by 5 bases and J by 5 bases, with 7 bases between. The CDR3 has 12 residues. DNA of the CDR3: TGTGCCAGCAGCATTAAGAACAATGAGCAGTTCTTC. It translates to CASSIKNNEQFF.

This chain joins TRBV19 and TRBJ1-2; D call uncertain. The CDR3 is 15 amino acids. Germline loops: CDR1 LNHDA, CDR2 SQIVND (reference sequence). Deletions cut 5 bases from V and 6 bases from J, with 19 bases between. CDR3: CASSYLQVLGHGYTF. The CDR3 DNA follows: TGTGCCAGTAGTTATCTTCAGGTCCTTGGGCATGGCTACACCTTC. Filled out from reference TRBV19 and TRBJ1-2, the complete variable domain reads DGGITQSPKYLFRKEGQNVTLSCEQNLNHDAMYWYRQDPGQGLRLIYYSQIVNDFQKGDIAEGYSVSREKKESFPLTVTSAQKNPTAFYLCASSYLQVLGHGYTFGSGTRLTVV.

The chain has TRBV30 and TRBJ2-7, with a tentative D call TRBD1 (5 bases). The CDR3 runs to 13 residues. Between the trimmed V and J ends, which lost 6 bases and 4 bases, there was a span of 16 bases. In germline, CDR1 is GTSNPN, CDR2 SVGIG (reference sequence). The CDR3 region has the DNA TGTGCCTGTTCCGACAGACTTCCATACGAGCAGTACTTC. Protein: CACSDRLPYEQYF.

The genes are TRBV6-1 and TRBJ1-6; D not certain. The germline V gene encodes CDR1 MNHNS and CDR2 SASEGT. Trimming took off 4 bases at V and 5 bases at J, with 9 bases between the two ends. CDR3 size: 14 residues. CDR3 in DNA: TGTGCCAGCAGTGGACTAGACAATAATTCACCCCTCCACTTT. This gives the protein CASSGLDNNSPLHF.

Notes on this clone: Other DNA sequences in this specimen translate into the identical CDR3. CDR3: CASRTPGQGLGNTIYF. Here the CDR3 DNA reads TGTGCCAGTAGGACGCCGGGACAGGGCCTCGGAAACACCATATATTTT. V is TRBV19 and J is TRBJ1-3; TRBD1 aligns across 9 bases. The junction had 10 bases not matched to a gene; V was cut back by 6 bases and J by 4 bases. CDR3 length: 16 amino acids. Germline V gene data show CDR1 as LNHDA and CDR2 as SQIVND (reference sequence).

This rearrangement joins TRBV18 to TRBJ2-5; 15 bases line up with TRBD2. The trim removed 6 bases at V and 4 bases at J, leaving 15 bases unmatched. The germline gives CDR1 KGHSH, CDR2 LQKENI. CDR3 size: 19 residues. CDR3 sequence (DNA): TGTGCCAGCTCGCCTATCCCCGGGACTAGCGGGAGGACGGGAGAGACCCAGTACTTC. This encodes CASSPIPGTSGRTGETQYF.

V and J are TRBV6-6 and TRBJ1-3; the D gene is possibly TRBD1 (5 bases). The CDR3 extends over 14 amino acids. Germline V CDR1 and CDR2: MNHNY, SVGAGI (reference sequence). V lost 6 bases and J 0 bases, leaving 9 bases between the germline ends. The CDR3, as DNA: TGTGCCAGCAGCTCCGGGGCCTCTGGAAACACCATATATTTT. Encoded protein: CASSSGASGNTIYF.

This clone was seen only once. The CDR3 DNA reads as TGTGCCAGCTCACCCCAGGATCCGAGAGGGCAGCCCCAGCATTTT. Translated, it gives CASSPQDPRGQPQHF. This sequence joins TRBV18 and TRBJ1-5; no clear D. V was cut by 3 bases and J by 7 bases, with 16 bases left in between. The CDR3 consists of 15 residues. CDR1 and CDR2 (germline): KGHSH, LQKENI.

This clone is a singleton in its sample. The chain links TRBV2 to TRBJ2-5; D gene unclear. V was shortened by 1 base and J by 3 bases, with 0 bases between the two germline ends. The CDR3 extends over 11 amino acids. Germline values: CDR1 SNHLY, CDR2 FYNNEI. The chain's CDR3 is CASSEEETQYF. The CDR3 nucleotides are TGTGCCAGCAGTGAAGAAGAGACCCAGTACTTC. The full variable domain, completed using reference TRBV2 and TRBJ2-5, is EPEVTQTPSHQVTQMGQEVILRCVPISNHLYFYWYRQILGQKVEFLVSFYNNEISEKSEIFDDQFSVERPDGSNFTLKIRSTKLEDSAMYFCASSEEETQYFGPGTRLLVL.

This rearrangement joins TRBV6-5 to TRBJ1-1, with D possibly TRBD1 on 5 matching bases. The V gene's germline CDR1 is MNHEY and CDR2 SVGAGI. Between the trimmed V and J ends, which lost 5 bases and 0 bases, there was a span of 13 bases. The length of the CDR3 is 15 residues. The CDR3 here is CASSKQVTMNTEAFF. CDR3 DNA sequence: TGTGCCAGCAGTAAACAGGTTACCATGAACACTGAAGCTTTCTTT.

This chain connects TRBV5-1 to TRBJ1-2; D uncertain. V dropped 0 bases and J dropped 6 bases, with 9 bases sitting between them. Per germline, CDR1 SGHRS and CDR2 YFSETQ. The CDR3 extends over 13 amino acids. The CDR3 nucleotides are TGCGCCAGCAGCTTGGAAGGGAGGGATGGCTACACCTTC. This codes for CASSLEGRDGYTF.